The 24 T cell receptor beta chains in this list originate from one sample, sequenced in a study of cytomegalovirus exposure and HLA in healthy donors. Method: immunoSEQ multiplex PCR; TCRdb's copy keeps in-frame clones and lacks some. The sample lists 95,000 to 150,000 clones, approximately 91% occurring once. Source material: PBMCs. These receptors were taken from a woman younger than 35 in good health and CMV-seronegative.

CDR3 DNA: TGTGCCAGCAGTTTGGTGGGAGAATACAATGAGCAGTTCTTC. It yields the protein CASSLVGEYNEQFF. V gene TRBV28 combines with J gene TRBJ2-1, with D possibly TRBD2 on 5 matching bases. CDR1 and CDR2 (germline): MDHEN, SYDVKM. The V end lost 3 bases, the J end lost 4 bases, and 10 bases lay between the germline ends. The CDR3 contains 14 residues.

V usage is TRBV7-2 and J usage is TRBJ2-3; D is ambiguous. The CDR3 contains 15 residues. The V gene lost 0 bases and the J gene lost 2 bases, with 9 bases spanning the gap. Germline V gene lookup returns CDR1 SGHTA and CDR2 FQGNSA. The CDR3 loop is CASSLAGLYTDTQYF. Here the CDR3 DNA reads TGTGCCAGCAGCTTAGCGGGCTTGTACACAGATACGCAGTATTTT.

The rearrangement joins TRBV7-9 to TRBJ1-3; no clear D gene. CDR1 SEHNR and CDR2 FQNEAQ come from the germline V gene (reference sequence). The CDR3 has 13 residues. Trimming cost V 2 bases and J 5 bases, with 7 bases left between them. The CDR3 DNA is TGTGCCAGCAGCTTAACACAACGAAACACCATATATTTT. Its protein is CASSLTQRNTIYF.

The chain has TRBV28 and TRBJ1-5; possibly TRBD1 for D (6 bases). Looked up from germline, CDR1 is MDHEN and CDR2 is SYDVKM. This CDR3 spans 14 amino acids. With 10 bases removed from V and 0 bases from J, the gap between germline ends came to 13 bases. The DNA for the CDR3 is TGTGCCATTCAGGGGAACTATAGCAATCAGCCCCAGCATTTT. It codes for CAIQGNYSNQPQHF.

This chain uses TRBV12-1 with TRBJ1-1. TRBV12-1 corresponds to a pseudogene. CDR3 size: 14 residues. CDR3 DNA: TGTGCCAGCAGCCCCCTCCGGCGGCGCCGTGAAGCTTTCTTT. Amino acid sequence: CASSPLRRRREAFF.

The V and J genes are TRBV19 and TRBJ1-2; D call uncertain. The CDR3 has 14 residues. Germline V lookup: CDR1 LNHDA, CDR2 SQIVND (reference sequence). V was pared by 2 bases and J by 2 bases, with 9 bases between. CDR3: CASSISIQNYGYTF. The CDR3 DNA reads TGTGCCAGTAGTATATCTATACAGAACTATGGCTACACCTTC. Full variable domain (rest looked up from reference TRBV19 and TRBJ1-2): DGGITQSPKYLFRKEGQNVTLSCEQNLNHDAMYWYRQDPGQGLRLIYYSQIVNDFQKGDIAEGYSVSREKKESFPLTVTSAQKNPTAFYLCASSISIQNYGYTFGSGTRLTVV.

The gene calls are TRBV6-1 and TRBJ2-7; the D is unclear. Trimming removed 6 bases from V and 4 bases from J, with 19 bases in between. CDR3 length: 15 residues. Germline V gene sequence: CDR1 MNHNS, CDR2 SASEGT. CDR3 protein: CASRVMGLPLYEQYF. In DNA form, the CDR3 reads TGTGCCAGCAGAGTGATGGGCTTACCTCTGTACGAGCAGTACTTC.

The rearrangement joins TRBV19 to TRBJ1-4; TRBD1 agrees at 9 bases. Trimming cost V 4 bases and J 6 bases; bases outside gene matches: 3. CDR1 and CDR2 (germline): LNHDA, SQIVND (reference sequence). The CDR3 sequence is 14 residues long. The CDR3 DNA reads TGTGCCAGTAGTACCGGGACAGGGCATGAAAAACTGTTTTTT. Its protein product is CASSTGTGHEKLFF. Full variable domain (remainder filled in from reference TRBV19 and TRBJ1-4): DGGITQSPKYLFRKEGQNVTLSCEQNLNHDAMYWYRQDPGQGLRLIYYSQIVNDFQKGDIAEGYSVSREKKESFPLTVTSAQKNPTAFYLCASSTGTGHEKLFFGSGTQLSVL.

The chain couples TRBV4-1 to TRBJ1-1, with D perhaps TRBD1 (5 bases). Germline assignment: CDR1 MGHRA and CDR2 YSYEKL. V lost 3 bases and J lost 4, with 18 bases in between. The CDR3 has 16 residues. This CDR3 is CASSHGRQRGITEAFF. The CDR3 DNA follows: TGCGCCAGCAGCCATGGGCGGCAGCGGGGGATCACTGAAGCTTTCTTT.

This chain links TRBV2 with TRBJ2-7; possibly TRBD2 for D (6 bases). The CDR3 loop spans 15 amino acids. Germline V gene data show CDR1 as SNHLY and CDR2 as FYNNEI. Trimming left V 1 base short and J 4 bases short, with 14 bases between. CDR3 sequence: CASSEGGALPYEQYF. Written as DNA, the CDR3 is TGTGCCAGCAGTGAAGGCGGGGCTTTGCCTTACGAGCAGTACTTC.

In nucleotides, the CDR3 is TGTGCCAGCAGTTACAGTTCTGGATCCTACGAGCAGTACTTC. Translated: CASSYSSGSYEQYF. The V call is TRBV27, the J call TRBJ2-7; D gene unclear. The length of the CDR3 is 14 residues. Trimming cost V 4 bases and J 1 base, with 11 bases left between them. In germline, CDR1 is MNHEY, CDR2 SMNVEV (reference sequence).

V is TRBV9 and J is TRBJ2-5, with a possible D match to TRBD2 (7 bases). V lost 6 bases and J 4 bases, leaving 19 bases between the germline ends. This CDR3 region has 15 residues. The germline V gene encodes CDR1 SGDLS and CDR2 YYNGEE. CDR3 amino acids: CASNQIGGVGETQYF. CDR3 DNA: TGTGCCAGCAACCAAATAGGGGGGGTTGGAGAGACCCAGTACTTC. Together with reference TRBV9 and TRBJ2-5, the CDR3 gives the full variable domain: DSGVTQTPKHLITATGQRVTLRCSPRSGDLSVYWYQQSLDQGLQFLIQYYNGEERAKGNILERFSAQQFPDLHSELNLSSLELGDSALYFCASNQIGGVGETQYFGPGTRLLVL.

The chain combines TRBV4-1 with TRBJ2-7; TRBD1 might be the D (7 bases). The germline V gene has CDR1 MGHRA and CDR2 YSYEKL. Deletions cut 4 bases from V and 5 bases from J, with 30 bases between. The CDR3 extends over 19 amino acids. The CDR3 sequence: CASSPRQGRGTPSPNEQYF. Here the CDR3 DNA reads TGCGCCAGCAGCCCCAGACAGGGCAGGGGGACTCCGAGTCCCAACGAGCAGTACTTC.

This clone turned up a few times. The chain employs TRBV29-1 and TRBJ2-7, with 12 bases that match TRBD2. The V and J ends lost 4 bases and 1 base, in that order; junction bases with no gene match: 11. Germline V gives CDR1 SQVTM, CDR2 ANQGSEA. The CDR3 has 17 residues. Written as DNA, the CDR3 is TGCAGCGTTGGGGGGGCTAGCGGGAGGGCCTATTCCTACGAGCAGTACTTC. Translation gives CSVGGASGRAYSYEQYF.

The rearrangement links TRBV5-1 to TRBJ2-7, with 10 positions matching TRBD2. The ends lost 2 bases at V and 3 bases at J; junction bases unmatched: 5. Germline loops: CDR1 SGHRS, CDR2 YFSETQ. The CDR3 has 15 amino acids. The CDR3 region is CASSFTSSGSYEQYF. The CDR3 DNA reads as TGCGCCAGCAGCTTTACTTCTAGCGGGAGCTACGAGCAGTACTTC.

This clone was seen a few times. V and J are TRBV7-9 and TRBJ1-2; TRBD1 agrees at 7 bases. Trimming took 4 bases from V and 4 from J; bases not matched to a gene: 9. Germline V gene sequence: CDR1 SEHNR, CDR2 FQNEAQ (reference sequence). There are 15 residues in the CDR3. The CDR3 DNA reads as TGTGCCAGCAGCTCACCGGGACAGCCATTCTATGGCTACACCTTC. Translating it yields CASSSPGQPFYGYTF.

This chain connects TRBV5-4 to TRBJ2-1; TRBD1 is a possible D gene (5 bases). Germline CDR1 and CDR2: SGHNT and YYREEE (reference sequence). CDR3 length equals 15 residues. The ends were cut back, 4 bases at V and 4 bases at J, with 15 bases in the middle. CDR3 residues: CASSRPNQGYNEQFF. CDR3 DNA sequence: TGTGCCAGCAGCCGTCCCAACCAGGGATACAATGAGCAGTTCTTC.

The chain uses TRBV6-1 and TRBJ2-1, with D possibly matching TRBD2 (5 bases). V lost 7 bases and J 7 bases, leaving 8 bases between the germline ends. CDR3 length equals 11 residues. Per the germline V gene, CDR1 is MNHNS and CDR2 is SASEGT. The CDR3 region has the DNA TGTGCCAGCAAGAGAGGGAATGAGCAGTTCTTC. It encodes CASKRGNEQFF.

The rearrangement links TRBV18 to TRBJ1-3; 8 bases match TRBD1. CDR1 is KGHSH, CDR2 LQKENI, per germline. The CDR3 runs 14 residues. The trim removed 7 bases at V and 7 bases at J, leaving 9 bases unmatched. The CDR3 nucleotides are TGTGCCAGCTTCGGACAGGGAATAGGCAACACCATATATTTT. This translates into CASFGQGIGNTIYF. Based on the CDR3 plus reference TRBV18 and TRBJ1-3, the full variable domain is NAGVMQNPRHLVRRRGQEARLRCSPMKGHSHVYWYRQLPEEGLKFMVYLQKENIIDESGMPKERFSAEFPKEGPSILRIQQVVRGDSAAYFCASFGQGIGNTIYFGEGSWLTVV.

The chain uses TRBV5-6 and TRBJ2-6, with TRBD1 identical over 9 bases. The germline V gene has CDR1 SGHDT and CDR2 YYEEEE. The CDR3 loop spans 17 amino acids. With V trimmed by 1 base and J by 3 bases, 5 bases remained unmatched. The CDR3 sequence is CASSLRDRVSGANVLTF. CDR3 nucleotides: TGTGCCAGCAGCTTGAGGGACAGGGTAAGTGGGGCCAACGTCCTGACTTTC.

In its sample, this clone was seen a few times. The CDR3 DNA reads as TGTGCCAGCAGCGCAGCGGGAGAATGGGAGACCCAGTACTTC. It translates to CASSAAGEWETQYF. The chain uses TRBV6-1 and TRBJ2-5; 8 bases fit TRBD2. The CDR3 loop spans 14 amino acids. The V and J ends lost 6 bases and 5 bases, in that order; junction bases with no gene match: 8. Germline V lookup: CDR1 MNHNS, CDR2 SASEGT.

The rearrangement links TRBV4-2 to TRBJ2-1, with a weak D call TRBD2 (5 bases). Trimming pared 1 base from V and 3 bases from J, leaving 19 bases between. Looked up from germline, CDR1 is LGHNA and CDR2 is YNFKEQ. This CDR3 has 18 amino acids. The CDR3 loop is CASSQAGYRVNLYNEQFF. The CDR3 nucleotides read TGTGCCAGCAGCCAAGCGGGATACCGGGTCAACCTCTACAATGAGCAGTTCTTC.

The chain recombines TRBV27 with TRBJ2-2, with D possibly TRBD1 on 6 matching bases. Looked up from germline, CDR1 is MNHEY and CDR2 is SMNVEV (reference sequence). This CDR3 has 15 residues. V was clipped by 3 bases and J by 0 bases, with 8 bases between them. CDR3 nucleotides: TGTGCCAGCAGTTTCAGGGGCACGAACACCGGGGAGCTGTTTTTT. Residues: CASSFRGTNTGELFF.

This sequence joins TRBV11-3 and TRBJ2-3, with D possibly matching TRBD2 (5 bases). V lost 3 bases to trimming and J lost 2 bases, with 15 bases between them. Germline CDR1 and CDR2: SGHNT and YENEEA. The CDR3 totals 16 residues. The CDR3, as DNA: TGTGCCAGCAGCTTTTATCCGTGGGAGACCACAGATACGCAGTATTTT. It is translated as CASSFYPWETTDTQYF.